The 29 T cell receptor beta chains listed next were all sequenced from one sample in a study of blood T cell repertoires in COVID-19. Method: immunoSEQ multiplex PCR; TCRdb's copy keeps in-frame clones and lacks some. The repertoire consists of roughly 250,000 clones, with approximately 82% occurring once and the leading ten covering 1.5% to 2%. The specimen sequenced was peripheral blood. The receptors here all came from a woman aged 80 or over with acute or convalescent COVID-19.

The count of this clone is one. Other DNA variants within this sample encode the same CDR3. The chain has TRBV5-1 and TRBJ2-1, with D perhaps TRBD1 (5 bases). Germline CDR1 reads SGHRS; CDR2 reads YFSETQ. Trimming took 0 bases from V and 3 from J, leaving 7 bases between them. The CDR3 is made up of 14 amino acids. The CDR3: CASSLGQFYNEQFF. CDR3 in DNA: TGCGCCAGCAGCTTGGGACAGTTCTACAATGAGCAGTTCTTC.

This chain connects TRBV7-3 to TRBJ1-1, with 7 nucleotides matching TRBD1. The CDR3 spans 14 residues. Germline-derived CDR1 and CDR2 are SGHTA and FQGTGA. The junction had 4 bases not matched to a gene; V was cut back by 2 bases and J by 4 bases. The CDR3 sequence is CASSLPGGRTEAFF. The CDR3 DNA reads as TGTGCCAGCAGCTTACCAGGGGGTCGCACTGAAGCTTTCTTT.

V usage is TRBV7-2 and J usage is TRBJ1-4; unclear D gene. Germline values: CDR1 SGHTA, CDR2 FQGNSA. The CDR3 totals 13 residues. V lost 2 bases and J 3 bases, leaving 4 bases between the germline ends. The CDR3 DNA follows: TGTGCCAGCAGCTTATGGCCTAATGAAAAACTGTTTTTT. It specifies CASSLWPNEKLFF.

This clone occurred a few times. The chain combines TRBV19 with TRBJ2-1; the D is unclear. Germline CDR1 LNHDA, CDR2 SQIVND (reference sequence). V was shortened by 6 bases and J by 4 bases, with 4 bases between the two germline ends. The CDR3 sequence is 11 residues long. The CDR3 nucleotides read TGTGCCAGTAGGACTTACAATGAGCAGTTCTTC. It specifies CASRTYNEQFF.

CDR3 amino acids: CASSLAGLDTIYF. The CDR3, as DNA: TGTGCCAGCAGTTTGGCGGGGTTGGACACCATATATTTT. The chain uses TRBV12-3 or TRBV12-4 and TRBJ1-3; the D is unclear. CDR3 size: 13 residues. V was cut by 3 bases and J by 8 bases, with 11 bases left in between.

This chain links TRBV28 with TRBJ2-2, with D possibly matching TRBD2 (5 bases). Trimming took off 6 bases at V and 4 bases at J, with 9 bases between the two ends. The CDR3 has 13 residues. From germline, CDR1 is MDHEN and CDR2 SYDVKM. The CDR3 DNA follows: TGTGCCAGCAGACCCGGAGGCACCGGGGAGCTGTTTTTT. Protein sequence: CASRPGGTGELFF.

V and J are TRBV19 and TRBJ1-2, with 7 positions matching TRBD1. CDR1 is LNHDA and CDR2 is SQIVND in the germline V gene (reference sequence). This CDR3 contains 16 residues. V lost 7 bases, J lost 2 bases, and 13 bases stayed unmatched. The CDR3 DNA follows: TGTGCCAGTACCTCCGGGCTACAGGGGCCGAACTATGGCTACACCTTC. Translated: CASTSGLQGPNYGYTF.

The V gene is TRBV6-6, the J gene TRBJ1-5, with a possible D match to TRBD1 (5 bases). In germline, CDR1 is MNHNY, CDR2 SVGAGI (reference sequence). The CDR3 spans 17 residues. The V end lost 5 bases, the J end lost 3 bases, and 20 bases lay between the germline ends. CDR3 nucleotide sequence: TGTGCCAGCAGTCCCCAGGGCAGGGCCAATATCAATCAGCCCCAGCATTTT. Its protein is CASSPQGRANINQPQHF.

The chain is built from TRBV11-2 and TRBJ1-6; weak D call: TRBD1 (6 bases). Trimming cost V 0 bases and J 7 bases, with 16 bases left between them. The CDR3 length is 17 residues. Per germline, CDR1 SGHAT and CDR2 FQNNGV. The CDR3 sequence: CASSLESSWTANSPLHF. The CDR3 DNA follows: TGTGCCAGCAGCTTAGAGAGTTCTTGGACAGCAAATTCACCCCTCCACTTT.

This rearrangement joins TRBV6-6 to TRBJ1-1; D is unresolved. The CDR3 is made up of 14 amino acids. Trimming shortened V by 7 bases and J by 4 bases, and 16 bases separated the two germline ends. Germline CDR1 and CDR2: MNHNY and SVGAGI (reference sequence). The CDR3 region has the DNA TGTGCCAGCACCATGAGAGCGGAGAGCACTGAAGCTTTCTTT. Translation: CASTMRAESTEAFF.

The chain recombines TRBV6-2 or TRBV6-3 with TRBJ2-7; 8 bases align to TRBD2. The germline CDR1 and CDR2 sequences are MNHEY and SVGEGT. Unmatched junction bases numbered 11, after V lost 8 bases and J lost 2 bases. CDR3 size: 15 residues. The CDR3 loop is CASRPSSGGTYEQYF. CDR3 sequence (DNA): TGTGCCAGCCGCCCCTCCTCGGGAGGGACCTACGAGCAGTACTTC.

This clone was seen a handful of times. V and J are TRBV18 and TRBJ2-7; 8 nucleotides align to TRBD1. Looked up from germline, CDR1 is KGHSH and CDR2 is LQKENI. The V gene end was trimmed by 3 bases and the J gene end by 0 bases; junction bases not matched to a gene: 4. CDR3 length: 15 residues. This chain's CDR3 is CASSPEDRDSYEQYF. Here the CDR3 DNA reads TGTGCCAGCTCACCCGAGGACAGGGACTCCTACGAGCAGTACTTC.

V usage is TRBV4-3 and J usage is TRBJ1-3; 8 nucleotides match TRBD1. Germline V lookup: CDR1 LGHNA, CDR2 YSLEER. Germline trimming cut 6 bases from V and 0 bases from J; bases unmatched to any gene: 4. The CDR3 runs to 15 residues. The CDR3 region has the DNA TGCGCCAGCAGACGGACAGGGATCTCTGGAAACACCATATATTTT. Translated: CASRRTGISGNTIYF.

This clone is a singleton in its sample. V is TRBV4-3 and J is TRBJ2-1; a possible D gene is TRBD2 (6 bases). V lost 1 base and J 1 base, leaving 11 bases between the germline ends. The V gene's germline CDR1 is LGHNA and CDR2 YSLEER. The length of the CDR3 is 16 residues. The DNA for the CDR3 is TGCGCCAGCAGCCAAGGAGGCGGGGCATCCTACAATGAGCAGTTCTTC. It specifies CASSQGGGASYNEQFF.

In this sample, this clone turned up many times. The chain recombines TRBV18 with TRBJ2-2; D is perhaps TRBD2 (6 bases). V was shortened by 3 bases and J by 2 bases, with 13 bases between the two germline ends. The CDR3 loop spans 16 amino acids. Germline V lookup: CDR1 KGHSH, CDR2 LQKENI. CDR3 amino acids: CASSPTSSRNTGELFF. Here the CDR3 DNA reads TGTGCCAGCTCACCGACTAGTTCCCGAAACACCGGGGAGCTGTTTTTT.

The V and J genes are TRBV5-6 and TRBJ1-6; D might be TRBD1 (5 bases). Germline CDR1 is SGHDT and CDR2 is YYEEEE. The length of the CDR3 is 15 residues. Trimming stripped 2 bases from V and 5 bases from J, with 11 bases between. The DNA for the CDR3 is TGTGCCAGCAGCTTACGACAGACGAATAATTCACCCCTCCACTTT. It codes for CASSLRQTNNSPLHF.

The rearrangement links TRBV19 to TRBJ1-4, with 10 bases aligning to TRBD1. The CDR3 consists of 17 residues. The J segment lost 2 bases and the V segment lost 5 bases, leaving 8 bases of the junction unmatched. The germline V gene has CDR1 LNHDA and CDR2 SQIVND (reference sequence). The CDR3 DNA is TGTGCCAGTAGTCCTCGGGACAGGGGTTTGACTAATGAAAAACTGTTTTTT. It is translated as CASSPRDRGLTNEKLFF.

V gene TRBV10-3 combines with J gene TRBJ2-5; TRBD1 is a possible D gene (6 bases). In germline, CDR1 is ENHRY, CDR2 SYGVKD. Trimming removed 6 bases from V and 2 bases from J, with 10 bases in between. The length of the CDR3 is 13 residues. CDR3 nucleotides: TGTGCCATCAGCCGGACAGAGCAAGAGACCCAGTACTTC. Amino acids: CAISRTEQETQYF.

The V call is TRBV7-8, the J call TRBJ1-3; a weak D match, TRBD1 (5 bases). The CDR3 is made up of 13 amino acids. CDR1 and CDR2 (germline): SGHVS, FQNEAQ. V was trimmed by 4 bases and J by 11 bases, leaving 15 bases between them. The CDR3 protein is CASSSRQLGSIYF. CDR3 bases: TGTGCCAGCAGCTCAAGACAGTTAGGGTCCATATATTTT. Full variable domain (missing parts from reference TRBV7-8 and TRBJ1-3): GAGVSQSPRYKVAKRGQDVALRCDPISGHVSLFWYQQALGQGPEFLTYFQNEAQLDKSGLPSDRFFAERPEGSVSTLKIQRTQQEDSAVYLCASSSRQLGSIYFGEGSWLTVV.

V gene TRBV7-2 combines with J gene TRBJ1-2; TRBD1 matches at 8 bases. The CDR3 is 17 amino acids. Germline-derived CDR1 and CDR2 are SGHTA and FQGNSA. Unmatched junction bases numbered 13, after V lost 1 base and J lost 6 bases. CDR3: CASSLVSSGTGGHGYTF. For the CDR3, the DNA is TGTGCCAGCAGCTTAGTTTCCTCCGGGACAGGAGGCCATGGCTACACCTTC.

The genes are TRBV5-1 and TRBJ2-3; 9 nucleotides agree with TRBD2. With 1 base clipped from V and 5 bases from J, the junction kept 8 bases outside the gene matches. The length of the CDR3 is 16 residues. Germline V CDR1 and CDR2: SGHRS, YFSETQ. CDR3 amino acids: CASSLNSGRREDTQYF. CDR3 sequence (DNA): TGCGCCAGCAGCTTGAATAGCGGGAGAAGGGAAGATACGCAGTATTTT.

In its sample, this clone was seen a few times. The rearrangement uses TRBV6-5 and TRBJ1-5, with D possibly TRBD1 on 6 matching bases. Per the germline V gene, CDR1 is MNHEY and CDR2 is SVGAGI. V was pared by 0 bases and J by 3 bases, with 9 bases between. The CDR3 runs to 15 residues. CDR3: CASSYSAGVNQPQHF. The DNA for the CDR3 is TGTGCCAGCAGTTACTCGGCAGGGGTCAATCAGCCCCAGCATTTT.

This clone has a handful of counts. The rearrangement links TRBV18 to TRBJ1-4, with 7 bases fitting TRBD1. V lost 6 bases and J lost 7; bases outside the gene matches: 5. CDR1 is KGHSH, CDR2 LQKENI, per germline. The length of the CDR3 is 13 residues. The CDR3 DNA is TGTGCCAGCTCGACAGGGATTGGTGAAAAACTGTTTTTT. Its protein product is CASSTGIGEKLFF.

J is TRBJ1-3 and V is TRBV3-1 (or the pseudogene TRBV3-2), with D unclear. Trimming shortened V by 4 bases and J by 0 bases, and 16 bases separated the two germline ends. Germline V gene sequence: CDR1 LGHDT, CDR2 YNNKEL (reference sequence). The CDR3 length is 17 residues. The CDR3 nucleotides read TGTGCCAGCAGCCTGGGCGTCGGTTACATCTCTGGAAACACCATATATTTT. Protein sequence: CASSLGVGYISGNTIYF.

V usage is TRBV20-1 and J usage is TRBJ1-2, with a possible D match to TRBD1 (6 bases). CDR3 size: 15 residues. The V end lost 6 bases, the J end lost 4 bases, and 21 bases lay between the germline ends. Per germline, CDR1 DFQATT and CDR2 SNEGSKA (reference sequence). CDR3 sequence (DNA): TGCAGTGCCAGTCTGGGGGCAGCCTCCTCCTATGGCTACACCTTC. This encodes CSASLGAASSYGYTF.

CDR3 residues: CSVVTSGNYNEQFF. DNA of the CDR3: TGCAGCGTGGTGACTAGCGGCAATTACAATGAGCAGTTCTTC. The chain employs TRBV29-1 and TRBJ2-1; 9 bases match TRBD2. With V trimmed by 6 bases and J by 4 bases, 7 bases remained unmatched. Per germline, CDR1 SQVTM and CDR2 ANQGSEA. This CDR3 has 14 residues.

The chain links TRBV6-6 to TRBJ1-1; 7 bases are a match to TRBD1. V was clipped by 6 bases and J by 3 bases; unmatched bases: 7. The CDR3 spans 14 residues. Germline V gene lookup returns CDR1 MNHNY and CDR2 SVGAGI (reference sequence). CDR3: CASRLTGVHTEAFF. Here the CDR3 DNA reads TGTGCCAGCAGACTTACAGGGGTTCACACTGAAGCTTTCTTT.

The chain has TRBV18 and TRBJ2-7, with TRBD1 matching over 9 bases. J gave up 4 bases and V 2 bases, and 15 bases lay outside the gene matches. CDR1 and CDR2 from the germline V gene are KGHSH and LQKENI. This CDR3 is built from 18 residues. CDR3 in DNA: TGTGCCAGCTCACCAAGGACTGTACCGGGACAGGGTGCTTACGAGCAGTACTTC. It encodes CASSPRTVPGQGAYEQYF.

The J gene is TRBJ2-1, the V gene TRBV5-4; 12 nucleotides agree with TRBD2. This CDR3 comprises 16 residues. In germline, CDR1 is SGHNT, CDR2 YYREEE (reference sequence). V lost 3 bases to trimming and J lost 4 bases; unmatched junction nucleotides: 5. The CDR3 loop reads CASSSSGGASYNEQFF. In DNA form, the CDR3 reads TGTGCCAGCAGCTCTAGCGGGGGGGCTTCGTACAATGAGCAGTTCTTC.